Listed below are T cell receptor beta chains from one sample, sequenced in a study of shared clonotypes between healthy human individuals. Repertoires were generated with immunoSEQ multiplex PCR, while TCRdb's copy carries only in-frame clones and drops some. The sample carries millions of clones, about 93% recorded once. Specimen: naive CD8+ T cells from PBMCs. Receptors originate from a man younger than 30 in good health. Some clones in this sample may be carry-over from other donors' samples. CDR3s include the opening cysteine and the closing phenylalanine or tryptophan. The D gene is left open where the match is weak.

TRBV29-1 11 . CSVVGTREQFF
TRBV19 14 . CASRIRGGGTEAFF
TRBV27 17 TRBD2 CASSLSRTSGSPYEQYF
TRBV6-5 13 . CASSYQRTTEAFF
TRBV27 13 . CASRSLYNYGYTF
TRBV5-1 13 TRBD1 CASSEFRDSEQYF
TRBV28 18 . CASSRDGENLSGANVLTF
TRBV9 16 . CASSGPGSDGGYEQYF
TRBV2 16 . CASSAVSRDTSYEQYF
TRBV7-2 15 TRBD2 CASSYLAGARNEQFF
TRBV27 13 TRBD1 CASSPRGHATQYF
TRBV5-6 16 . CASSFSVGRKAYEQYF
TRBV7-8 15 . CASSLASRPNTEAFF
TRBV27 16 . CASSLISPRRVETQYF
TRBV11-2 16 . CASSSRTLESKNIQYF